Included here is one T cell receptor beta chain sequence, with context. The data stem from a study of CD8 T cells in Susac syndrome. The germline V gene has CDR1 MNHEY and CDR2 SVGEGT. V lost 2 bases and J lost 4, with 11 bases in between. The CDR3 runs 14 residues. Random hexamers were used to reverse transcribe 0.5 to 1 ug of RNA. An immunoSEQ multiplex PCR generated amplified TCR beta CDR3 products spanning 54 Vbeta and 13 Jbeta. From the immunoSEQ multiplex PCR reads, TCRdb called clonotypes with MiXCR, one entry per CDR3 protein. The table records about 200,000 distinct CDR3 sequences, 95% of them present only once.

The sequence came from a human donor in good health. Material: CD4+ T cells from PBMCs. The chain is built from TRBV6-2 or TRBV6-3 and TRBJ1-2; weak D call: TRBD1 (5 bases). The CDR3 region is CASSYDGTVYGYTF. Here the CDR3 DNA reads TGTGCCAGCAGTTACGATGGGACGGTCTATGGCTACACCTTC.